The sequence of this TCR beta chain was determined in a study of CD8+ T cells in alopecia areata. Study-level findings and limits: Uncertainty remains about how baseline CD8+ expansion links to response, with one nonresponder. When scalp samples are sequenced, resident alphabeta T cells of normal skin are also captured.

Described treatment: oral pan-JAK inhibitor, 5-10 mg twice daily. To note about this clone: Its cognate antigen is unknown.

Reverse transcribed after extraction, RNA yielded cDNA as the sequencing template. Profiled with immunoSEQ multiplex PCR; TCRdb holds only in-frame clones, not every one. The sample holds about 180,000 clones; around 51% are singletons and the top ten take 10%. CDR3 length equals 12 residues. Germline values: CDR1 SQVTM, CDR2 ANQGSEA. The V end was cut by 6 bases, the J end by 5 bases, with 14 bases between. This chain links TRBV29-1 with TRBJ2-7, with D tentatively TRBD2 (5 bases). The sample in question was CD8+ T cells sorted from blood, obtained between weeks 51 and 52, from a patient treated with tofacitinib. This clonotype was obtained from a human donor with alopecia areata. The CDR3 coding sequence is TGCAGCGTAAAACTTGCCGGGGACGAGCAGTACTTC. It specifies CSVKLAGDEQYF.